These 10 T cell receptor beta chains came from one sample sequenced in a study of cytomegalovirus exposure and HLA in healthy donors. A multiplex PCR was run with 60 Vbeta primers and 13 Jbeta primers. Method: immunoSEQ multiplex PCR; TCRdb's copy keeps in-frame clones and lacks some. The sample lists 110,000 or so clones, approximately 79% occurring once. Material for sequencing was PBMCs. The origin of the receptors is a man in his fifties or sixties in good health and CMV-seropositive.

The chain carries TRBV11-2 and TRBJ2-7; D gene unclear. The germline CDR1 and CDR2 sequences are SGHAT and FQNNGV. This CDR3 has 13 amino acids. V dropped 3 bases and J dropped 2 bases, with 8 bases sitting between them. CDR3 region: CASSFDTTYEQYF. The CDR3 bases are TGTGCCAGCAGCTTCGACACAACCTACGAGCAGTACTTC. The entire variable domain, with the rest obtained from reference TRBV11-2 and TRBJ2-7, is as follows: EAGVAQSPRYKIIEKRQSVAFWCNPISGHATLYWYQQILGQGPKLLIQFQNNGVVDDSQLPKDRFSAERLKGVDSTLKIQPAKLEDSAVYLCASSFDTTYEQYFGPGTRLTVT.

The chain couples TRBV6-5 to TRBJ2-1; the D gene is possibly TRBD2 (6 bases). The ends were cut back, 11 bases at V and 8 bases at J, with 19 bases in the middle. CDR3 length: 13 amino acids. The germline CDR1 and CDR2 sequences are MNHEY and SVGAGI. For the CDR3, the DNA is TGTGCCGTTAGTCCCGGGGGTATAGATGAGCAGTTCTTC. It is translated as CAVSPGGIDEQFF.

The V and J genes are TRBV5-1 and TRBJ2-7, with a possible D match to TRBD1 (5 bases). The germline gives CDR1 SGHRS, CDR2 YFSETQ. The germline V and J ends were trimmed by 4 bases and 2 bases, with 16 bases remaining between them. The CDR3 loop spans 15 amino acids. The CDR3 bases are TGCGCCAGCAGCCCCTTCGACGACAGCACCTACGAGCAGTACTTC. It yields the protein CASSPFDDSTYEQYF.

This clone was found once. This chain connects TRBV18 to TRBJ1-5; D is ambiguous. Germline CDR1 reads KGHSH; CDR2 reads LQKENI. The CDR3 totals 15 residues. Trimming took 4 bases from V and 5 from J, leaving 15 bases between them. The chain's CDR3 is CASSLYDTGDQPQHF. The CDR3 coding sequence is TGTGCCAGCTCACTATACGACACCGGCGATCAGCCCCAGCATTTT.

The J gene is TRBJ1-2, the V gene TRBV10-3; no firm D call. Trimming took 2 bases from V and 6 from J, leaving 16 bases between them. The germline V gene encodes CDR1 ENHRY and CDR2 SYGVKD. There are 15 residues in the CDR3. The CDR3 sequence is CAISEVGVRIDGYTF. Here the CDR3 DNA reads TGTGCCATCAGTGAGGTCGGGGTGAGAATCGATGGCTACACCTTC.

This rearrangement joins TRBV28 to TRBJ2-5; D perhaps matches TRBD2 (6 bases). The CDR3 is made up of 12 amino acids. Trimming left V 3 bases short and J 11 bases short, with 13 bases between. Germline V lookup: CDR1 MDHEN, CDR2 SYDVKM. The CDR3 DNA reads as TGTGCCAGCAGTTTTTACCCCCGGGAGCAGTACTTC. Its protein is CASSFYPREQYF.

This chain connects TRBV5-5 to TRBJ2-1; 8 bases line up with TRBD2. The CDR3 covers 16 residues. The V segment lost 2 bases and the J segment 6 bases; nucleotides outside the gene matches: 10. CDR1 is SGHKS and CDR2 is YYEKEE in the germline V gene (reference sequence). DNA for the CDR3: TGTGCCAGCAGCTTCGTCCCGGGACTAGGGAGCAATGAGCAGTTCTTC. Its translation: CASSFVPGLGSNEQFF.

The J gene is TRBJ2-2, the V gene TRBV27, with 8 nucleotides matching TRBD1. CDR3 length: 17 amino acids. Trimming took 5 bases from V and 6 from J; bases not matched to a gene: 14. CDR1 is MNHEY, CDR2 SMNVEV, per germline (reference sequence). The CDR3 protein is CASSLRQGLAKAGELFF. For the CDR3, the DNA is TGTGCCAGCAGTCTACGACAGGGGTTGGCAAAGGCCGGGGAGCTGTTTTTT.

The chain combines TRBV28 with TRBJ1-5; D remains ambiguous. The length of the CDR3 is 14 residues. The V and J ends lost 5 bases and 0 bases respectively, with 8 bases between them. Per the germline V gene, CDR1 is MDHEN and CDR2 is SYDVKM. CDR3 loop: CASSKFYSNQPQHF. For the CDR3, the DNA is TGTGCCAGCAGTAAATTCTATAGCAATCAGCCCCAGCATTTT.

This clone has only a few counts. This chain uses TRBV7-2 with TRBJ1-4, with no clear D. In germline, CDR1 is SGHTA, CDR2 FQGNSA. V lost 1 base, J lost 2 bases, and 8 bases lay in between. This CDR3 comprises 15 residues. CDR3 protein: CASSLGGQTNEKLFF. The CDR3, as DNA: TGTGCCAGCAGCTTAGGTGGGCAGACTAATGAAAAACTGTTTTTT.